These 24 T cell receptor beta chains were sequenced from one sample in a study of blood T cell repertoires in COVID-19. Sequencing was performed with immunoSEQ multiplex PCR; in TCRdb, only in-frame clones are kept and a portion is missing. The sample has 150,000 to 200,000 clones; roughly 85% are singletons. Source material: peripheral blood. These TCRs come from a man between 60 and 70 years old with acute or convalescent COVID-19.

The chain combines TRBV11-3 with TRBJ2-5; 10 bases agree with TRBD1. Germline-derived CDR1 and CDR2 are SGHNT and YENEEA. The V segment lost 5 bases and the J segment 9 bases; nucleotides outside the gene matches: 6. The CDR3 contains 13 residues. The CDR3 DNA reads TGTGCCAGCAGCGCGGGACAGGGGTCTTCCCAGTACTTC. This translates into CASSAGQGSSQYF.

This clone was recorded only once. The chain carries TRBV28 and TRBJ1-2, with no clear D. Looked up from germline, CDR1 is MDHEN and CDR2 is SYDVKM. V dropped 5 bases and J dropped 0 bases, with 10 bases sitting between them. CDR3 length: 14 residues. The CDR3: CASSPGRANYGYTF. In nucleotides, the CDR3 is TGTGCCAGCAGTCCCGGTCGGGCTAACTATGGCTACACCTTC.

J is TRBJ2-1 and V is TRBV9; 8 bases are a match to TRBD1. There are 15 residues in the CDR3. CDR1 and CDR2 (germline): SGDLS, YYNGEE. After removal of 3 bases from V and 2 bases from J, the junction contained 4 bases not matched to a gene. The CDR3 sequence: CASSAVDRAYNEQFF. CDR3 coding DNA: TGTGCCAGCAGCGCTGTGGACAGGGCCTACAATGAGCAGTTCTTC.

This clone has just a few counts. The J gene is TRBJ2-7, the V gene TRBV11-3; the D gene is possibly TRBD2 (6 bases). The germline V and J ends were trimmed by 2 bases and 9 bases, with 29 bases remaining between them. This CDR3 comprises 18 residues. Germline V gene lookup returns CDR1 SGHNT and CDR2 YENEEA. Here the CDR3 reads CASSLRHRGRSFPGGQYF. The CDR3 region has the DNA TGTGCCAGCAGCTTAAGGCATCGAGGGCGTTCTTTTCCCGGGGGGCAGTACTTC.

The chain employs TRBV3-1 (or the pseudogene TRBV3-2) and TRBJ1-5, with 10 bases that match TRBD1. This CDR3 is built from 14 residues. V trimming: 4 bases; J trimming: 7 bases; junction bases outside the gene matches: 4. The V gene's germline CDR1 is LGHDT and CDR2 YNNKEL (reference sequence). The CDR3: CASSLGTGDQPQHF. CDR3 DNA: TGTGCCAGCAGCCTTGGGACAGGGGACCAGCCCCAGCATTTT.

V and J are TRBV27 and TRBJ1-6, with TRBD1 matching 8 bases. This CDR3 has 15 residues. V lost 6 bases and J lost 7; bases outside the gene matches: 8. The germline gives CDR1 MNHEY, CDR2 SMNVEV (reference sequence). The CDR3: CASRVTGGWNSPLHF. In DNA, the CDR3 is TGTGCCAGCAGAGTAACAGGGGGTTGGAATTCACCCCTCCACTTT.

The chain links TRBV6-5 to TRBJ2-2; D uncertain. From germline, CDR1 is MNHEY and CDR2 SVGAGI. With 0 bases removed from V and 5 bases from J, the gap between germline ends came to 13 bases. The CDR3 totals 16 residues. As DNA, the CDR3 is TGTGCCAGCAGTTACTCGAGGTTCGTCTTGACCGGGGAGCTGTTTTTT. Amino acid sequence: CASSYSRFVLTGELFF.

The V gene is TRBV2, the J gene TRBJ1-1; D is uncertain. Germline CDR1 is SNHLY and CDR2 is FYNNEI. The CDR3 spans 14 residues. V gave up 5 bases and J gave up 9 bases, with 19 bases separating them. The CDR3 reads CASSPITSVKKAFF. The DNA for the CDR3 is TGTGCCAGCAGTCCCATTACATCAGTAAAGAAAGCTTTCTTT. The full variable domain, rest sourced from reference TRBV2 and TRBJ1-1, is EPEVTQTPSHQVTQMGQEVILRCVPISNHLYFYWYRQILGQKVEFLVSFYNNEISEKSEIFDDQFSVERPDGSNFTLKIRSTKLEDSAMYFCASSPITSVKKAFFGQGTRLTVV.

J is TRBJ2-6 and V is TRBV24-1; no firm D call. CDR1 and CDR2 from the germline V gene are KGHDR and SFDVKD. Trimming pared 5 bases from V and 4 bases from J, leaving 17 bases between. The CDR3 runs 17 residues. The CDR3 here is CATSGPKEVAGANVLTF. CDR3 DNA sequence: TGTGCCACCAGTGGCCCTAAAGAGGTGGCGGGGGCCAACGTCCTGACTTTC.

The CDR3 reads CASSKARGKLKQGYNEQFF. In DNA form, the CDR3 reads TGTGCCAGCAGCAAAGCTAGGGGGAAATTAAAACAGGGCTACAATGAGCAGTTCTTC. The rearrangement links TRBV21-1 to TRBJ2-1; no DNA check was done on the table's D call, TRBD1. TRBV21-1 is a known pseudogene. The CDR3 covers 19 residues.

This clone was detected only once. The chain combines TRBV9 with TRBJ1-3; no clear D gene. The CDR3 loop spans 16 amino acids. Germline loops: CDR1 SGDLS, CDR2 YYNGEE. V was cut by 0 bases and J by 2 bases, with 12 bases left in between. The CDR3 loop is CASSVAPGDPGNTIYF. DNA for the CDR3: TGTGCCAGCAGCGTAGCGCCGGGAGATCCTGGAAACACCATATATTTT.

The chain recombines TRBV7-5 with TRBJ2-7; TRBD1, the table's D call, was not compared with the DNA. TRBV7-5 has pseudogene status. The CDR3 extends over 16 amino acids. The CDR3 sequence: CARSFQTVLFSYEQYF. The CDR3 nucleotides are TGTGCCAGAAGCTTCCAGACAGTCTTATTCTCCTACGAGCAGTACTTC.

This clone was picked up one time. The chain recombines TRBV28 with TRBJ2-3; 11 bases match TRBD2. Germline V lookup: CDR1 MDHEN, CDR2 SYDVKM. V lost 4 bases and J lost 0; bases outside the gene matches: 3. The CDR3 is 16 amino acids. CDR3 in amino acids: CASSWGLAASTDTQYF. CDR3 DNA: TGTGCCAGCAGTTGGGGACTAGCGGCAAGCACAGATACGCAGTATTTT.

This clone was observed once. The chain is built from TRBV18 and TRBJ1-5; D may be TRBD1 (6 bases). The CDR3 sequence is 15 residues long. Germline values: CDR1 KGHSH, CDR2 LQKENI. Trimming shortened V by 0 bases and J by 6 bases, and 12 bases separated the two germline ends. The CDR3 sequence: CASSPPGRGSQPQHF. For the CDR3, the DNA is TGTGCCAGCTCACCACCCGGGAGGGGGAGTCAGCCCCAGCATTTT.

V gene TRBV19 combines with J gene TRBJ1-2, with 7 bases matching TRBD1. The CDR3 covers 14 residues. CDR1 and CDR2 (germline): LNHDA, SQIVND (reference sequence). V trimming: 10 bases; J trimming: 2 bases; junction bases outside the gene matches: 10. CDR3 residues: CATQTQQGNYGYTF. The CDR3 bases are TGTGCCACCCAGACCCAACAGGGGAACTATGGCTACACCTTC.

In DNA form, the CDR3 reads TGTGCCAGCAGTTTACTAGAATTCCCCCCAGAGACCCAGTACTTC. It codes for CASSLLEFPPETQYF. V usage is TRBV28 and J usage is TRBJ2-5; D call uncertain. The CDR3 totals 15 residues. Germline CDR1 and CDR2: MDHEN and SYDVKM. Trimming removed 2 bases from V and 4 bases from J, with 14 bases in between.

This clone is a singleton in its sample. The genes are TRBV6-2 or TRBV6-3 and TRBJ1-4; 9 nucleotides agree with TRBD1. With 5 bases clipped from V and 6 bases from J, the junction kept 4 bases outside the gene matches. Germline V gives CDR1 MNHEY, CDR2 SVGEGT. The CDR3 totals 14 residues. Here the CDR3 DNA reads TGTGCCAGCAGTCCGGGACAGGGACATGAAAAACTGTTTTTT. Its translation: CASSPGQGHEKLFF.

The chain combines TRBV2 with TRBJ2-2; perhaps TRBD1 as D (6 bases). The CDR3 length is 14 residues. CDR1 is SNHLY and CDR2 is FYNNEI in the germline V gene. With 6 bases removed from V and 7 bases from J, the gap between germline ends came to 15 bases. CDR3 residues: CASSPGAVGGELFF. CDR3 sequence (DNA): TGTGCCAGCAGCCCAGGGGCGGTGGGCGGGGAGCTGTTTTTT.

The chain carries TRBV3-1 (or the pseudogene TRBV3-2) and TRBJ1-6; tentative D call: TRBD1 (6 bases). CDR3 size: 16 residues. Germline loops: CDR1 LGHDT, CDR2 YNNKEL (reference sequence). The V gene lost 0 bases and the J gene lost 4 bases, with 10 bases spanning the gap. As DNA, the CDR3 is TGTGCCAGCAGCCAAGATTTTACAGGGTATAATTCACCCCTCCACTTT. This codes for CASSQDFTGYNSPLHF.

The J gene is TRBJ2-1, the V gene TRBV9; 15 bases match TRBD2. J gave up 4 bases and V 0 bases, and 11 bases lay outside the gene matches. CDR3 length: 20 residues. CDR1 and CDR2 (germline): SGDLS, YYNGEE. CDR3 sequence reads: CASSVAGTSGRLTLYNEQFF. CDR3 in DNA: TGTGCCAGCAGCGTAGCTGGGACTAGCGGGAGGCTTACCCTGTACAATGAGCAGTTCTTC.

The gene calls are TRBV28 and TRBJ2-3; 7 positions match TRBD2. The CDR3 has 15 residues. CDR1 is MDHEN, CDR2 SYDVKM, per germline. V shed 5 bases, J shed 0 bases, and the junction held 5 bases outside the gene matches. The CDR3 loop is CASSGTSASTDTQYF. DNA for the CDR3: TGTGCCAGCAGTGGCACTAGCGCTAGCACAGATACGCAGTATTTT.

This chain links TRBV7-3 with TRBJ1-1; weak D call: TRBD1 (5 bases). Trimming shortened V by 1 base and J by 5 bases, and 20 bases separated the two germline ends. This CDR3 has 17 amino acids. The germline CDR1 and CDR2 sequences are SGHTA and FQGTGA. The CDR3 nucleotides read TGTGCCAGCAGCTTAAGGGTGGCGGGGCCCAAGGGGACTGAAGCTTTCTTT. It translates to CASSLRVAGPKGTEAFF.

In DNA, the CDR3 is TGTGCCAGCAGGCAGGGTGAGCCGGATACGCAGTATTTT. This codes for CASRQGEPDTQYF. This chain uses TRBV2 with TRBJ2-3, with D possibly being TRBD1 (5 bases). V was cut by 6 bases and J by 6 bases, with 13 bases left in between. Germline V lookup: CDR1 SNHLY, CDR2 FYNNEI. This CDR3 spans 13 amino acids.

This chain connects TRBV11-2 to TRBJ1-3; TRBD1 agrees at 7 bases. The CDR3 consists of 14 residues. V was clipped by 5 bases and J by 7 bases; unmatched bases: 8. Germline V gene lookup returns CDR1 SGHAT and CDR2 FQNNGV. The CDR3 loop is CASSLNRGRNTIYF. As DNA, the CDR3 is TGTGCCAGCAGCCTAAACAGGGGAAGGAACACCATATATTTT.